The next 4 T cell receptor beta chains were all read from a single sample in a study of early T cells in non-severe SARS-CoV-2 infection. TCRdb independently ran MiXCR on the 5' RACE reads; one entry per CDR3 protein. The data contain 50,000 to 60,000 distinct CDR3 sequences, about 10% of them singletons. The sequencing input was whole blood. These receptors originate from an adult who was a healthcare worker with PCR-confirmed SARS-CoV-2 infection or an uninfected control (not recorded which).

This clonotype was detected ten times or more. V and J are TRBV2 and TRBJ1-2; TRBD1 is a possible D gene (5 bases). Germline V gene sequence: CDR1 SNHLY, CDR2 FYNNEI. CDR3 length: 14 residues. Trimming pared 7 bases from V and 4 bases from J, leaving 16 bases between. The CDR3 sequence: CASTQGGLVYGYTF. The CDR3 DNA follows: TGTGCCAGCACCCAGGGAGGTCTTGTCTATGGCTACACCTTC.

The V call is TRBV24-1, the J call TRBJ2-3; 11 nucleotides line up with TRBD2. V shed 4 bases and J 6 bases; nucleotides not matched to a gene: 5. CDR1 and CDR2 (germline): KGHDR, SFDVKD. This CDR3 contains 15 residues. The CDR3 DNA follows: TGTGCCACCAGTGACATAGCGGGAGGGCCTGATACGCAGTATTTT. Translated, it gives CATSDIAGGPDTQYF.

The chain employs TRBV6-1 and TRBJ2-6; D is uncertain. The CDR3 runs to 16 residues. The V and J ends lost 4 bases and 0 bases respectively, with 10 bases between them. From germline, CDR1 is MNHNS and CDR2 SASEGT. The CDR3 coding sequence is TGTGCCAGCAGTGCCGACACTTTCTCTGGGGCCAACGTCCTGACTTTC. This translates into CASSADTFSGANVLTF.

This clonotype was detected many times. The rearrangement joins TRBV19 to TRBJ2-1, with a tentative D call TRBD1 (6 bases). The CDR3 loop spans 17 amino acids. Trimming shortened V by 3 bases and J by 4 bases, and 19 bases separated the two germline ends. Germline V gene lookup returns CDR1 LNHDA and CDR2 SQIVND (reference sequence). Here the CDR3 reads CASSMSLLQGLYNEQFF. CDR3 nucleotide sequence: TGTGCCAGTAGTATGAGCTTGCTCCAGGGGCTATACAATGAGCAGTTCTTC.